This passage covers 28 T cell receptor beta chains from one sample sequenced in a study of cytomegalovirus exposure and HLA in healthy donors. The PCR had 60 Vbeta and 13 Jbeta primers. Libraries were prepared by immunoSEQ multiplex PCR; TCRdb keeps only in-frame clonotypes and omits some of them. The data show roughly 100,000 clones, about three quarters seen once. The sequenced material came from PBMCs. The receptors were sampled from a man in his sixties in good health and CMV-seropositive.

The V and J genes are TRBV7-7 and TRBJ2-5, with 13 nucleotides matching TRBD2. Germline V gene sequence: CDR1 SSHAT, CDR2 FNYEAQ (reference sequence). After removal of 5 bases from V and 1 base from J, the junction contained 4 bases not matched to a gene. The CDR3 has 16 amino acids. CDR3 DNA: TGTGCCAGCAGCCCGGGACTAGCGGGATTCCAAGAGACCCAGTACTTC. Translation: CASSPGLAGFQETQYF.

V is TRBV4-2 and J is TRBJ1-4; TRBD1 matches at 7 bases. CDR1 LGHNA and CDR2 YNFKEQ come from the germline V gene. The CDR3 has 16 amino acids. V lost 0 bases and J lost 4; bases outside the gene matches: 5. The chain's CDR3 is CASSQEGGPNNEKLFF. The CDR3 DNA follows: TGTGCCAGCAGCCAAGAAGGGGGCCCTAATAATGAAAAACTGTTTTTT.

The V gene is TRBV10-1, the J gene TRBJ1-2, with D uncertain. There are 13 residues in the CDR3. The ends were cut back, 5 bases at V and 1 base at J, with 8 bases in the middle. Germline CDR1 and CDR2: WNHNN and SYGVQD (reference sequence). The CDR3 DNA follows: TGCGCCAGCAGTCGAGGGTATAACTATGGCTACACCTTC. This translates into CASSRGYNYGYTF.

CDR3 amino acids: CASSDSSGGHTDTQYF. Here the CDR3 DNA reads TGTGCCAGCAGTGACTCTAGCGGGGGGCACACAGATACGCAGTATTTT. V is TRBV6-4 and J is TRBJ2-3, with 10 bases that match TRBD2. This CDR3 has 16 residues. The trim removed 0 bases at V and 2 bases at J, leaving 2 bases unmatched. Germline loops: CDR1 MRHNA, CDR2 SNTAGT.

The chain combines TRBV7-9 with TRBJ1-4; no definite D call. This CDR3 comprises 15 residues. The germline CDR1 and CDR2 sequences are SEHNR and FQNEAQ (reference sequence). The ends were cut back, 1 base at V and 4 bases at J, with 10 bases in the middle. The chain's CDR3 is CASSLVLGLNEKLFF. The CDR3 DNA follows: TGTGCCAGCAGCTTAGTTCTAGGTCTTAATGAAAAACTGTTTTTT.

The rearrangement joins TRBV5-1 to TRBJ2-7, with D perhaps TRBD1 (6 bases). CDR1 and CDR2 (germline): SGHRS, YFSETQ. V lost 4 bases and J lost 3, with 11 bases in between. The CDR3 covers 13 residues. CDR3 nucleotide sequence: TGCGCCAGCAGCCTAGGGACAAACTACGAGCAGTACTTC. Encoded protein: CASSLGTNYEQYF.

Notes on this clone: An end of the junction differs from the germline gene, which may be a read error. The J gene is TRBJ2-5, the V gene TRBV9; 11 bases are shared with TRBD2. Germline V gene lookup returns CDR1 SGDLS and CDR2 YYNGEE. This CDR3 comprises 15 residues. In nucleotides, the CDR3 is TGTGCCAGCAGCCTGGGACTAGCGGACCAAGGGACCCAGTACTTC. Residues: CASSLGLADQGTQYF.

V gene TRBV10-3 combines with J gene TRBJ2-2; weak D call: TRBD1 (6 bases). CDR1 is ENHRY and CDR2 is SYGVKD in the germline V gene. V shed 10 bases and J shed 2 bases, with 11 bases lying between them. This CDR3 region has 13 residues. CDR3: CATLDRNTGELFF. The DNA for the CDR3 is TGTGCCACCCTGGACAGAAACACCGGGGAGCTGTTTTTT.

This clone was seen more than once but under ten times. The chain joins TRBV4-1 to TRBJ1-1; D possibly corresponds to TRBD1 (5 bases). V was trimmed by 1 base and J by 2 bases, leaving 11 bases between them. Germline loops: CDR1 MGHRA, CDR2 YSYEKL. The CDR3 runs 15 residues. The CDR3 spells CASSQVPGLNTEAFF. The DNA of the CDR3 is TGCGCCAGCAGCCAAGTCCCAGGGCTAAACACTGAAGCTTTCTTT.

The rearrangement joins TRBV7-9 to TRBJ1-4; TRBD1 agrees at 7 bases. The CDR3 spans 15 residues. CDR1 and CDR2 (germline): SEHNR, FQNEAQ (reference sequence). V lost 0 bases and J lost 8; bases outside the gene matches: 6. The CDR3 spells CASSLALVQGEKLFF. Here the CDR3 DNA reads TGTGCCAGCAGCTTAGCGCTGGTACAGGGGGAAAAACTGTTTTTT.

This clone was picked up one time. This chain links TRBV4-1 with TRBJ2-3, with 8 nucleotides matching TRBD2. Germline V gene sequence: CDR1 MGHRA, CDR2 YSYEKL. This CDR3 has 18 amino acids. With V trimmed by 0 bases and J by 2 bases, 10 bases remained unmatched. The CDR3 protein is CASSQEGSSGAFTDTQYF. The CDR3 DNA sequence: TGCGCCAGCAGCCAAGAGGGCAGTAGCGGGGCCTTCACAGATACGCAGTATTTT.

The V and J genes are TRBV27 and TRBJ2-1; the D is unclear. CDR1 and CDR2 (germline): MNHEY, SMNVEV (reference sequence). This CDR3 contains 16 residues. Deletions cut 0 bases from V and 6 bases from J, with 15 bases between. CDR3 sequence: CASSLSVTNVFNEQFF. CDR3 DNA: TGTGCCAGCAGTTTATCGGTCACAAATGTTTTCAATGAGCAGTTCTTC.

This chain connects TRBV29-1 to TRBJ2-5; D is perhaps TRBD2 (7 bases). The V and J ends lost 6 bases and 5 bases respectively, with 16 bases between them. Germline CDR1 reads SQVTM; CDR2 reads ANQGSEA. The CDR3 is 13 amino acids. The CDR3 sequence: CSVGEGGGETQYF. CDR3 coding DNA: TGCAGCGTGGGAGAGGGAGGGGGGGAGACCCAGTACTTC.

The gene calls are TRBV18 and TRBJ1-3; no definite D call. CDR1 and CDR2 from the germline V gene are KGHSH and LQKENI. V was clipped by 0 bases and J by 2 bases, with 11 bases between them. The length of the CDR3 is 16 residues. The CDR3 here is CASSPPEGRAGNTIYF. The DNA for the CDR3 is TGTGCCAGCTCACCACCGGAAGGGCGGGCTGGAAACACCATATATTTT.

The chain joins TRBV18 to TRBJ1-5; the match to TRBD1 covers 9 bases. The CDR3 runs 21 residues. With V trimmed by 3 bases and J by 0 bases, 18 bases remained unmatched. Looked up from germline, CDR1 is KGHSH and CDR2 is LQKENI. The CDR3 bases are TGTGCCAGCTCACCGAAGGGGACAGGGACGTGGGTGTTAAATAGCAATCAGCCCCAGCATTTT. It yields the protein CASSPKGTGTWVLNSNQPQHF.

This clone came up many times. V and J are TRBV2 and TRBJ1-1; 9 nucleotides match TRBD1. The germline CDR1 and CDR2 sequences are SNHLY and FYNNEI. This CDR3 comprises 15 residues. After removal of 6 bases from V and 0 bases from J, the junction contained 5 bases not matched to a gene. This CDR3 is CASRDRGFLNTEAFF. The CDR3 nucleotides are TGTGCCAGCAGGGACAGGGGATTCCTGAACACTGAAGCTTTCTTT.

This chain joins TRBV28 and TRBJ1-6; TRBD1 agrees at 11 bases. The CDR3 length is 15 residues. Germline V gene sequence: CDR1 MDHEN, CDR2 SYDVKM. With V trimmed by 11 bases and J by 6 bases, 9 bases remained unmatched. The CDR3 protein is CAGQGASLVNSPLHF. CDR3 in DNA: TGTGCCGGACAGGGGGCGAGTTTGGTTAATTCACCCCTCCACTTT.

The V call is TRBV7-2, the J call TRBJ2-2, with 7 bases lining up with TRBD2. V lost 3 bases and J lost 6; bases outside the gene matches: 16. The CDR3 runs to 18 residues. Germline CDR1 SGHTA, CDR2 FQGNSA. The CDR3: CASSFAPKGAGDPGELFF. CDR3 sequence (DNA): TGTGCCAGCAGCTTCGCCCCCAAGGGCGCGGGGGATCCCGGGGAGCTGTTTTTT.

The CDR3: CASGEGQGRMETQYF. The CDR3 nucleotides read TGTGCTAGTGGTGAGGGACAGGGAAGGATGGAGACCCAGTACTTC. V gene TRBV12-5 combines with J gene TRBJ2-5; 9 positions match TRBD1. After removal of 5 bases from V and 5 bases from J, the junction contained 9 bases not matched to a gene. Germline loops: CDR1 LGHNT, CDR2 FRNRAP. This CDR3 region has 15 residues.

The chain has TRBV7-6 and TRBJ2-6; D is possibly TRBD2 (5 bases). Trimming took 1 base from V and 4 from J, leaving 8 bases between them. Germline V gives CDR1 SGHVS, CDR2 FNYEAQ. The CDR3 consists of 15 residues. Written as DNA, the CDR3 is TGTGCCAGCAGCTTAGATGAGGGAGGGGCCAACGTCCTGACTTTC. Amino acid sequence: CASSLDEGGANVLTF.

This clone occurred a few times. The gene calls are TRBV29-1 and TRBJ2-7, with D unclear. Germline CDR1 reads SQVTM; CDR2 reads ANQGSEA. Trimming pared 4 bases from V and 2 bases from J, leaving 12 bases between. This CDR3 is 13 amino acids long. The CDR3 DNA follows: TGCAGCGTTGTGTGGGCAGCCGCCTACGAGCAGTACTTC. It is translated as CSVVWAAAYEQYF.

The chain recombines TRBV15 with TRBJ1-5; TRBD1 matches at 7 bases. Germline trimming cut 0 bases from V and 7 bases from J; bases unmatched to any gene: 9. Germline CDR1 and CDR2: LNHNV and YYDKDF (reference sequence). The CDR3 contains 16 residues. The DNA for the CDR3 is TGTGCCACCAGCAGAGAACGGACAGGAGCCTCACAGCCCCAGCATTTT. Amino acid sequence: CATSRERTGASQPQHF. The entire variable domain, with the rest obtained from reference TRBV15 and TRBJ1-5, is as follows: DAMVIQNPRYQVTQFGKPVTLSCSQTLNHNVMYWYQQKSSQAPKLLFHYYDKDFNNEADTPDNFQSRRPNTSFCFLDIRSPGLGDTAMYLCATSRERTGASQPQHFGDGTRLSIL.

The chain has TRBV25-1 and TRBJ2-7; TRBD1 matches 9 bases. This CDR3 contains 17 residues. The V segment lost 0 bases and the J segment 2 bases; nucleotides outside the gene matches: 8. Germline CDR1 and CDR2: MGHDK and SYGVNS. The CDR3 DNA reads as TGTGCCAGCAGTGAATATTCCGGGACAGGGAGCGCCTACGAGCAGTACTTC. Residues: CASSEYSGTGSAYEQYF.

The chain combines TRBV5-1 with TRBJ1-1; D uncertain. Trimming removed 5 bases from V and 1 base from J, with 15 bases in between. Germline CDR1 and CDR2: SGHRS and YFSETQ. CDR3 length: 15 amino acids. CDR3 residues: CASSREPTSNTEAFF. In DNA form, the CDR3 reads TGCGCCAGCAGTCGGGAACCAACTTCGAACACTGAAGCTTTCTTT.

The chain employs TRBV11-3 and TRBJ1-1, with D perhaps TRBD1 (6 bases). This CDR3 spans 14 amino acids. Germline V CDR1 and CDR2: SGHNT, YENEEA. V lost 5 bases and J lost 0, with 10 bases in between. The DNA of the CDR3 is TGTGCCAGCAGCCGCACAGGGTTGAACACTGAAGCTTTCTTT. Its translation: CASSRTGLNTEAFF.

This chain connects TRBV23-1 to TRBJ1-1; D perhaps matches TRBD1 (6 bases). TRBV23-1 is an ORF; its function is uncertain. This CDR3 contains 16 residues. Trimming pared 6 bases from V and 3 bases from J, leaving 20 bases between. CDR3 amino acids: CASSPEKGGADTEAFF. CDR3 in DNA: TGCGCCAGCAGCCCCGAAAAGGGGGGGGCGGACACTGAAGCTTTCTTT.

The chain recombines TRBV30 with TRBJ2-5; tentative D call: TRBD2 (6 bases). Trimming pared 0 bases from V and 5 bases from J, leaving 16 bases between. CDR1 and CDR2 (germline): GTSNPN, SVGIG (reference sequence). The CDR3 runs to 15 residues. CDR3 nucleotide sequence: TGTGCCTGGAGTGTATGGGCAGGAGGGAGGGAGACCCAGTACTTC. This sequence encodes CAWSVWAGGRETQYF. The complete variable domain, with remaining parts taken from reference TRBV30 and TRBJ2-5, reads SQTIHQWPATLVQPVGSPLSLECTVEGTSNPNLYWYRQAAGRGLQLLFYSVGIGQISSEVPQNLSASRPQDRQFILSSKKLLLSDSGFYLCAWSVWAGGRETQYFGPGTRLLVL.

V and J are TRBV9 and TRBJ2-5; D call uncertain. The CDR3 length is 16 residues. The V gene's germline CDR1 is SGDLS and CDR2 YYNGEE. Trimming cost V 0 bases and J 1 base, with 13 bases left between them. CDR3 in amino acids: CASSVGSLASQETQYF. CDR3 DNA: TGTGCCAGCAGCGTAGGGAGTCTGGCCTCCCAAGAGACCCAGTACTTC.